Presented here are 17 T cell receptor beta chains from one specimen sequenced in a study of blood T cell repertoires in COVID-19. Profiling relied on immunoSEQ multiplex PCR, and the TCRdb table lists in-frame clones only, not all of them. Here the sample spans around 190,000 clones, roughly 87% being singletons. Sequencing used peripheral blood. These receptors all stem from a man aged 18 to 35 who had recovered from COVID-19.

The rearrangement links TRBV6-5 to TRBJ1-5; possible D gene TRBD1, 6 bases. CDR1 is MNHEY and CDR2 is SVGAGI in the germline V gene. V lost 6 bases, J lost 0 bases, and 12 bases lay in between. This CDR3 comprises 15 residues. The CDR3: CASRRGGDSNQPQHF. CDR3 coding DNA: TGTGCCAGCAGGAGGGGGGGGGATAGCAATCAGCCCCAGCATTTT.

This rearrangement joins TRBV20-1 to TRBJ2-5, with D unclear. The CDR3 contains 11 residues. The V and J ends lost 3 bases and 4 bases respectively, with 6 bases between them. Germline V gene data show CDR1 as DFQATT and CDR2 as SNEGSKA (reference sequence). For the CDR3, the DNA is TGCAGTGCTAGTATCGGAGAGACCCAGTACTTC. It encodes CSASIGETQYF.

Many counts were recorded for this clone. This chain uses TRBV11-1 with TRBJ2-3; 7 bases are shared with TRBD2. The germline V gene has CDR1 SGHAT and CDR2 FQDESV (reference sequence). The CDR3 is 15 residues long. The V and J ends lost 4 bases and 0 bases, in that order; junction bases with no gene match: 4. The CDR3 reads CASSSGTTSTDTQYF. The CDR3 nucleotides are TGTGCCAGCAGCTCCGGGACTACTAGCACAGATACGCAGTATTTT.

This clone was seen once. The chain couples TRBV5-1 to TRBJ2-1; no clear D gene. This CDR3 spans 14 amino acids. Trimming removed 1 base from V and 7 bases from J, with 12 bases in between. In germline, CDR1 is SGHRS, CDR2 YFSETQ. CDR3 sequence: CASSLRDFPNEQFF. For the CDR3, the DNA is TGCGCCAGCAGCTTGAGAGACTTTCCTAATGAGCAGTTCTTC.

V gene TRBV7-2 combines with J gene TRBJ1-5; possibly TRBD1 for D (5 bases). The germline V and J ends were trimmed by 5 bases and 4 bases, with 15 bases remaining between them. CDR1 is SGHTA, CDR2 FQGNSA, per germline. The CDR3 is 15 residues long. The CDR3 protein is CASSPGGARNQPQHF. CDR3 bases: TGTGCCAGCAGCCCCGGAGGGGCGCGGAATCAGCCCCAGCATTTT.

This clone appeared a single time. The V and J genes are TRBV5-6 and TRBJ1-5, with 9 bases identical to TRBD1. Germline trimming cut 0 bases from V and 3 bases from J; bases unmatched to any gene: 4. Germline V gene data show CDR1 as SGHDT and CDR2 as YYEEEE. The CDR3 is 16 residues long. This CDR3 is CASSLGGTGNNQPQHF. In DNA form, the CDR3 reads TGTGCCAGCAGCTTGGGTGGGACAGGGAACAATCAGCCCCAGCATTTT.

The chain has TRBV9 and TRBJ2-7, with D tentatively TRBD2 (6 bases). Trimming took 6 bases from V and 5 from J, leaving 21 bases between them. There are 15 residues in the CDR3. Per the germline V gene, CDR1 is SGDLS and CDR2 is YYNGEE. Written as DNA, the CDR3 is TGTGCCAGCACCCCCGAGGGACGGGAGTTCAACGAGCAGTACTTC. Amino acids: CASTPEGREFNEQYF.

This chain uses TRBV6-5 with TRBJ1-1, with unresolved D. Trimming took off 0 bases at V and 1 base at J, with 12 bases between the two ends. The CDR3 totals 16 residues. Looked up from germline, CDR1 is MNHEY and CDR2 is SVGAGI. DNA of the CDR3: TGTGCCAGCAGTTACTCCTGGGAGCTCGCGAACACTGAAGCTTTCTTT. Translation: CASSYSWELANTEAFF.

The DNA for the CDR3 is TGCGCCAGCAGCTTGGTGGGAGTAGGTCAGCCCCAGCATTTT. This sequence encodes CASSLVGVGQPQHF. J is TRBJ1-5 and V is TRBV5-1; the D is unclear. The CDR3 loop spans 14 amino acids. The germline V gene has CDR1 SGHRS and CDR2 YFSETQ. The germline V and J ends were trimmed by 0 bases and 6 bases, with 10 bases remaining between them.

CDR3 sequence (DNA): TGTGCCAGCAGTTTCGCCCTTAGACAGGGGCGGGACGCTTTCTTT. Translating gives CASSFALRQGRDAFF. This rearrangement joins TRBV28 to TRBJ1-1, with 8 bases fitting TRBD1. V lost 3 bases and J lost 11; bases outside the gene matches: 14. This CDR3 has 15 residues. Germline-derived CDR1 and CDR2 are MDHEN and SYDVKM.

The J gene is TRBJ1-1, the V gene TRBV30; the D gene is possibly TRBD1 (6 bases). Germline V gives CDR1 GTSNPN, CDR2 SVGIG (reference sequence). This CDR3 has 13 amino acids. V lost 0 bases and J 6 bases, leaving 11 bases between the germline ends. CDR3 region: CAWSVGGGPEAFF. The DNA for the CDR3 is TGTGCCTGGAGTGTAGGGGGGGGCCCTGAAGCTTTCTTT. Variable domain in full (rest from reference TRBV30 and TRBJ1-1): SQTIHQWPATLVQPVGSPLSLECTVEGTSNPNLYWYRQAAGRGLQLLFYSVGIGQISSEVPQNLSASRPQDRQFILSSKKLLLSDSGFYLCAWSVGGGPEAFFGQGTRLTVV.

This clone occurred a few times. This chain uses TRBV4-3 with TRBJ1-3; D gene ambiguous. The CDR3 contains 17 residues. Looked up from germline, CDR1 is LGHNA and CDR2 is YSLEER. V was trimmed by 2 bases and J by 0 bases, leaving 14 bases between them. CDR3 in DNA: TGCGCCAGCAGCCAAAACTACCGGGGAAGCTCTGGAAACACCATATATTTT. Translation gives CASSQNYRGSSGNTIYF.

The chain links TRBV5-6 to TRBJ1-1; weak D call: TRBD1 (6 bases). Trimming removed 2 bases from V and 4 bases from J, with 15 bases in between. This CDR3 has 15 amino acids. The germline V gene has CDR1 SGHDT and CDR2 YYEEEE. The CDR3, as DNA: TGTGCCAGCAGCTTTCGGGGGGCCCTGGGCACTGAAGCTTTCTTT. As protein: CASSFRGALGTEAFF.

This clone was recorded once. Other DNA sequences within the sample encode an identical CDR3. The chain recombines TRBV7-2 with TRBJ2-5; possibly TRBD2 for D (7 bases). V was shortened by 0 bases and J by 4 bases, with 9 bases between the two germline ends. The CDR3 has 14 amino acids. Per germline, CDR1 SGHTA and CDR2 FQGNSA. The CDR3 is CASSLAGGGETQYF. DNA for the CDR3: TGTGCCAGCAGCTTAGCGGGAGGGGGAGAGACCCAGTACTTC.

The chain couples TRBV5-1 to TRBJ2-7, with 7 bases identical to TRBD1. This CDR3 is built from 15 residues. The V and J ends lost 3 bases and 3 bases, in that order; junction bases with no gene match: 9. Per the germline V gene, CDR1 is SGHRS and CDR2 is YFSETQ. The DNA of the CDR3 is TGCGCCAGCAGCTCCGGGACAGTGGCTTTCTACGAGCAGTACTTC. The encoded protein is CASSSGTVAFYEQYF.

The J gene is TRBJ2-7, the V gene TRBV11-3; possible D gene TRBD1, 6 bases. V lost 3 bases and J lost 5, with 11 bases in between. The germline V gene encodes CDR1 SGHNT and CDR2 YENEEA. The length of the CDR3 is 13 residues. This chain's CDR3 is CASSFSRGHEQYF. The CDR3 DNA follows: TGTGCCAGCAGCTTTAGCAGGGGCCACGAGCAGTACTTC.

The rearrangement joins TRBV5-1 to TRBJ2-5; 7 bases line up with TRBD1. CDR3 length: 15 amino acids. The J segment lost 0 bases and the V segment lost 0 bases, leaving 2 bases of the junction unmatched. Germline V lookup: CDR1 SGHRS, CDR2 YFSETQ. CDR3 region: CASSLGQGYQETQYF. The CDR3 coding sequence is TGCGCCAGCAGCTTGGGACAGGGTTACCAAGAGACCCAGTACTTC.